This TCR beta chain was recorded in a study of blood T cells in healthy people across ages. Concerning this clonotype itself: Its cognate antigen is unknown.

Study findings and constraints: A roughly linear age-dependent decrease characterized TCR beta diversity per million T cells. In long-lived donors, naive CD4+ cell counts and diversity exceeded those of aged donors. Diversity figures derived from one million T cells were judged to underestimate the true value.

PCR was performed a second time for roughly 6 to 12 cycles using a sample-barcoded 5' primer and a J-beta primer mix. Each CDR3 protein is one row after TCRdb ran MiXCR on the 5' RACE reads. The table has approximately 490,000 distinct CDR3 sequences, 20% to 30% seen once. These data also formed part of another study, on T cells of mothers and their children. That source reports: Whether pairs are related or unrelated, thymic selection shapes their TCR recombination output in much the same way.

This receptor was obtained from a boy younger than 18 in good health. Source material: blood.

CDR3 in amino acids: CASSFGGGSGPYEQYF. CDR3 nucleotide sequence: TGTGCCAGCAGTTTTGGGGGAGGTAGCGGTCCCTACGAGCAGTACTTC. This sequence joins TRBV28 and TRBJ2-7; D may be TRBD2 (6 bases). This CDR3 comprises 16 residues. V lost 3 bases and J 2 bases, leaving 17 bases between the germline ends. The V gene's germline CDR1 is MDHEN and CDR2 SYDVKM.